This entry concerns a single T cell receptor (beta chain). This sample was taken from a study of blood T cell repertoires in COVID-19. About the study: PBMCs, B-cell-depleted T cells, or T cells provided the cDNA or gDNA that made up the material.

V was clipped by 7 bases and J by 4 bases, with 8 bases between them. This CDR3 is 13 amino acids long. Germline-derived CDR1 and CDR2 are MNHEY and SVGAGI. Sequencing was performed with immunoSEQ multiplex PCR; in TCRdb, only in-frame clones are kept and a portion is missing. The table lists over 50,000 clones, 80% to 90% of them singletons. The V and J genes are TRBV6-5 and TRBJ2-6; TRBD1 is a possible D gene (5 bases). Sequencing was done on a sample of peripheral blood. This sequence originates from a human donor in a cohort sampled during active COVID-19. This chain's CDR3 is CASKGYGANVLTF. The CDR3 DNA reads TGTGCCAGCAAGGGGTACGGGGCCAACGTCCTGACTTTC.